One sample yielded the 8 T cell receptor beta chains listed below, sequenced in a study of blood T cell repertoires in COVID-19. TCRdb's copy holds only in-frame clones and misses some; the assay was immunoSEQ multiplex PCR. This table has around 130,000 clones, more than 80% appearing once. The sample was PBMCs or T cells enriched from blood (not recorded which). Source of these receptors: a woman aged 18-30 years who had been exposed to COVID-19.

V gene TRBV7-2 combines with J gene TRBJ2-5, with D perhaps matching TRBD2 (5 bases). With 0 bases removed from V and 1 base from J, the gap between germline ends came to 6 bases. The CDR3 is made up of 14 amino acids. The germline V gene has CDR1 SGHTA and CDR2 FQGNSA. The DNA for the CDR3 is TGTGCCAGCAGCTTAGCGGGAGCCCAAGAGACCCAGTACTTC. Residues: CASSLAGAQETQYF.

Here the CDR3 reads CASSKGLAGANEQFF. Here the CDR3 DNA reads TGTGCCAGCAGTAAAGGACTAGCTGGGGCCAATGAGCAGTTCTTC. The J gene is TRBJ2-1, the V gene TRBV2; 8 bases line up with TRBD2. The CDR3 has 15 amino acids. Germline CDR1 is SNHLY and CDR2 is FYNNEI. J was trimmed by 6 bases and V by 5 bases; bases with no gene match: 9.

This clone was recorded a few times. This rearrangement joins TRBV10-3 to TRBJ2-7; 7 bases fit TRBD1. J was trimmed by 5 bases and V by 4 bases; bases with no gene match: 5. Germline CDR1 is ENHRY and CDR2 is SYGVKD. This CDR3 region has 13 residues. The CDR3 coding sequence is TGTGCCATCAGTGCCCAGGGGGACAACGAGCAGTACTTC. Protein: CAISAQGDNEQYF.

This clone was observed once. The rearrangement links TRBV4-1 to TRBJ2-2; 10 bases are a match to TRBD2. CDR3 length: 16 residues. Germline V gene sequence: CDR1 MGHRA, CDR2 YSYEKL. The junction had 8 bases not matched to a gene; V was cut back by 4 bases and J by 6 bases. The CDR3 nucleotides read TGCGCCAGCAGCCCTCTAGCGGGAGATGTCTCCGGGGAGCTGTTTTTT. Amino acid sequence: CASSPLAGDVSGELFF.

The chain is built from TRBV19 and TRBJ1-5; a weak D match, TRBD1 (5 bases). Per germline, CDR1 LNHDA and CDR2 SQIVND (reference sequence). This CDR3 has 13 amino acids. Trimming stripped 10 bases from V and 4 bases from J, with 14 bases between. CDR3: CATLGLSNQPQHF. CDR3 bases: TGTGCCACCCTGGGACTGAGTAATCAGCCCCAGCATTTT.

The CDR3 is CAISESGTGENLDTQYF. The CDR3 DNA follows: TGTGCCATCAGTGAGTCCGGGACAGGGGAAAACCTAGATACGCAGTATTTT. The V gene is TRBV10-3, the J gene TRBJ2-3; TRBD1 aligns across 10 bases. Germline V gene lookup returns CDR1 ENHRY and CDR2 SYGVKD. This CDR3 has 17 residues. With 0 bases clipped from V and 5 bases from J, the junction kept 8 bases outside the gene matches.

J is TRBJ1-3 and V is TRBV15; 10 bases align to TRBD1. After removal of 3 bases from V and 4 bases from J, the junction contained 3 bases not matched to a gene. Germline CDR1 and CDR2: LNHNV and YYDKDF (reference sequence). This CDR3 has 15 residues. CDR3 sequence (DNA): TGTGCCACCAGCAGGGACAGGGGGATCGGAAACACCATATATTTT. Translation: CATSRDRGIGNTIYF.

This chain joins TRBV28 and TRBJ2-7, with TRBD1 matching over 11 bases. The junction had 16 bases not matched to a gene; V was cut back by 7 bases and J by 8 bases. Germline CDR1 MDHEN, CDR2 SYDVKM. This CDR3 comprises 16 residues. CDR3 nucleotides: TGTGCCAGCACCCCCTCGCCCGGGACAGGGGGTAAGAAGCAGTACTTC. Translation gives CASTPSPGTGGKKQYF.